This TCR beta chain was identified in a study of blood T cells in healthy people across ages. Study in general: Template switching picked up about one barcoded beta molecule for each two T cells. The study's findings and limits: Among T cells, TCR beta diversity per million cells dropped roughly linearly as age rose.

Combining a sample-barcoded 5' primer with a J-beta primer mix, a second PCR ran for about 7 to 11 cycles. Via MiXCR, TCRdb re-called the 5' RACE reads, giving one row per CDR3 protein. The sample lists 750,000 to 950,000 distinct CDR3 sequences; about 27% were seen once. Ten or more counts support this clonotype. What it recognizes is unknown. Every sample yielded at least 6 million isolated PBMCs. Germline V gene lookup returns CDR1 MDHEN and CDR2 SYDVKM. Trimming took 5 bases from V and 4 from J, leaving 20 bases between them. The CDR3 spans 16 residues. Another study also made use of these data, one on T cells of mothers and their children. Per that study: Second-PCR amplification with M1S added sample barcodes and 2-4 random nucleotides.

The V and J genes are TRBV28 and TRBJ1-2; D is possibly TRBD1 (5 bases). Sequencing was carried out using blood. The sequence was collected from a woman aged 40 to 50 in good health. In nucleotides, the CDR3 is TGTGCCAGCAGTGTTCGCCTTCAGGGTGGAGGCTATGGCTACACCTTC. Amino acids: CASSVRLQGGGYGYTF.